The 13 T cell receptor beta chains below all came from one sample that was sequenced in a study of T cell repertoires in cytomegalovirus infection. TCRdb itself ran the reads through MiXCR, one entry per CDR3 protein. The sample lists fewer than 150,000 distinct CDR3 sequences, roughly 31% occurring once. For these receptors, no antigen is known. This sample comprised CD8+ T cells from cultured PBMCs, obtained from culture after CMV antigen stimulation. The receptors were sampled from a human donor in good health (CMV status not recorded). Some clones in this sample may be carry-over from other donors' samples.

J is TRBJ2-7 and V is TRBV7-6, with TRBD2 as a possible D gene (5 bases). This CDR3 contains 13 residues. Trimming removed 5 bases at V and 7 bases at J, with 15 bases between. Germline V gene lookup returns CDR1 SGHVS and CDR2 FNYEAQ. The CDR3 nucleotides are TGTGCCAGCAGCCAAGGAGAAAGAGGGGAGCAGTACTTC. As protein: CASSQGERGEQYF.

This clonotype was observed a few times. The chain uses TRBV10-3 and TRBJ2-1; 9 bases align to TRBD1. Germline V gives CDR1 ENHRY, CDR2 SYGVKD. This CDR3 comprises 18 residues. The V and J ends lost 2 bases and 2 bases, in that order; junction bases with no gene match: 10. The CDR3 loop is CAISETVETGGTYNEQFF. The CDR3 DNA reads TGTGCCATCAGTGAGACCGTAGAGACAGGGGGGACCTACAATGAGCAGTTCTTC.

The V and J genes are TRBV10-3 and TRBJ2-3; D possibly uses TRBD1 or TRBD2 (7 bases each). V was shortened by 3 bases and J by 2 bases, with 15 bases between the two germline ends. The CDR3 length is 16 residues. Germline V gene lookup returns CDR1 ENHRY and CDR2 SYGVKD. CDR3 residues: CAISDPGGAFTDTQYF. CDR3 nucleotide sequence: TGTGCCATCAGTGACCCAGGGGGGGCCTTCACAGATACGCAGTATTTT.

The chain links TRBV11-2 to TRBJ2-5, with a possible D match to TRBD1 (6 bases). V was trimmed by 4 bases and J by 0 bases, leaving 12 bases between them. CDR1 and CDR2 from the germline V gene are SGHAT and FQNNGV. The CDR3 spans 15 residues. The CDR3 loop is CASSWSDRDQETQYF. Here the CDR3 DNA reads TGTGCCAGCAGCTGGTCGGACAGAGACCAAGAGACCCAGTACTTC. The full variable domain, its missing parts supplied by reference TRBV11-2 and TRBJ2-5, is EAGVAQSPRYKIIEKRQSVAFWCNPISGHATLYWYQQILGQGPKLLIQFQNNGVVDDSQLPKDRFSAERLKGVDSTLKIQPAKLEDSAVYLCASSWSDRDQETQYFGPGTRLLVL.

This chain links TRBV6-6 with TRBJ2-7; D gene ambiguous. This CDR3 spans 14 amino acids. CDR1 is MNHNY and CDR2 is SVGAGI in the germline V gene (reference sequence). The V end lost 2 bases, the J end lost 0 bases, and 8 bases lay between the germline ends. DNA of the CDR3: TGTGCCAGCAGTTACACGTATGCCTCCTACGAGCAGTACTTC. Residues: CASSYTYASYEQYF.

This clonotype came up many times. This chain links TRBV7-2 with TRBJ2-2; 9 bases agree with TRBD1. This CDR3 has 21 amino acids. J lost 4 bases, V lost 1 base, and 19 bases had no gene match. CDR1 is SGHTA, CDR2 FQGNSA, per germline. This chain's CDR3 is CASSLGYRPLAGDRATGELFF. The CDR3, as DNA: TGTGCCAGCAGCTTAGGTTACCGACCTCTCGCCGGGGACAGGGCCACCGGGGAGCTGTTTTTT.

The V and J genes are TRBV7-9 and TRBJ2-1; D perhaps matches TRBD1 (6 bases). CDR1 is SEHNR, CDR2 FQNEAQ, per germline (reference sequence). With 4 bases removed from V and 12 bases from J, the gap between germline ends came to 10 bases. The CDR3 is 11 residues long. The CDR3 region is CASSWDTLQFF. In nucleotides, the CDR3 is TGTGCCAGCAGCTGGGACACATTGCAGTTCTTC. Supplemented by reference TRBV7-9 and TRBJ2-1, the full variable domain reads DTGVSQNPRHKITKRGQNVTFRCDPISEHNRLYWYRQTLGQGPEFLTYFQNEAQLEKSRLLSDRFSAERPKGSFSTLEIQRTEQGDSAMYLCASSWDTLQFFGPGTRLTVL.

This clonotype occurred a few times. The chain is built from TRBV15 and TRBJ2-3, with D possibly matching TRBD2 (5 bases). Trimming took 5 bases from V and 2 from J, leaving 14 bases between them. This CDR3 is 15 amino acids long. Germline V gene data show CDR1 as LNHNV and CDR2 as YYDKDF (reference sequence). The CDR3 sequence is CATSGPLVSTDTQYF. The CDR3 DNA sequence: TGTGCCACCAGCGGACCACTAGTTTCCACAGATACGCAGTATTTT.

As to this clonotype: A single base separates this from a much larger clone, so it may be a read error. In DNA form, the CDR3 reads TGTGCCAGCAGCTTACTTAGCGGGGGGGGCAGTGAGCAGTTCTTC. Its translation is CASSLLSGGGSEQFF. This chain joins TRBV7-2 and TRBJ2-1; TRBD2 matches at 11 bases. V trimming: 2 bases; J trimming: 9 bases; junction bases outside the gene matches: 6. Germline V gene lookup returns CDR1 SGHTA and CDR2 FQGNSA. CDR3 length equals 15 residues.

The chain links TRBV10-3 to TRBJ2-7; perhaps TRBD1 as D (5 bases). Trimming pared 0 bases from V and 4 bases from J, leaving 7 bases between. Looked up from germline, CDR1 is ENHRY and CDR2 is SYGVKD. The CDR3 has 13 residues. CDR3 sequence: CAISESDTYEQYF. CDR3 sequence (DNA): TGTGCCATCAGTGAGTCGGACACTTACGAGCAGTACTTC.

In its sample, this clonotype was seen many times. The chain is built from TRBV7-6 and TRBJ2-1, with D unresolved. The CDR3 sequence is 11 residues long. Trimming left V 4 bases short and J 7 bases short, with 5 bases between. The germline V gene has CDR1 SGHVS and CDR2 FNYEAQ. CDR3 in amino acids: CASSSGNEQFF. CDR3 DNA sequence: TGTGCCAGCAGCTCTGGGAATGAGCAGTTCTTC.

This clonotype showed up just a few times. This chain connects TRBV12-5 to TRBJ1-6, with 7 bases fitting TRBD1. Per germline, CDR1 LGHNT and CDR2 FRNRAP. This CDR3 has 16 residues. With 3 bases clipped from V and 14 bases from J, the junction kept 16 bases outside the gene matches. The CDR3 DNA reads as TGTGCTAGTGGTTTCGACCCGACAGGGAATTTAACGGCCCTCCACTTT. It encodes CASGFDPTGNLTALHF.

The CDR3 region has the DNA TGTGCCAGTAGTAGGGGACTCTACAATGAGCAGTTCTTC. Residues: CASSRGLYNEQFF. V is TRBV19 and J is TRBJ2-1, with TRBD2 as a possible D gene (6 bases). CDR3 length: 13 residues. Germline CDR1 LNHDA, CDR2 SQIVND (reference sequence). The V and J ends lost 4 bases and 3 bases respectively, with 7 bases between them.